This is a list of T cell receptor beta chains from one sample in a study of shared clonotypes between healthy human individuals. Using immunoSEQ multiplex PCR, the repertoire was profiled, and TCRdb retains in-frame clones only, with some absent. The sample holds 1,400,000 or so clones, approximately 98.5% seen once. Sequencing was carried out using naive CD4+ T cells sorted from blood. These receptors all come from a man aged 30 to 39 in good health. CDR3s include the opening cysteine and the closing phenylalanine or tryptophan. The order of the fields is clone size, D gene, V gene, J gene, CDR3 DNA, CDR3 protein. The D gene is left open where the match is weak. Where a row states a size, it is once, few, many or the class of an expanded clone; other rows omit it.

>NA|NA|TRBV19|TRBJ1-1
TGTGCCAGTAGTATGCCCGGGAACACTGAAGCTTTCTTT
CASSMPGNTEAFF
>NA|NA|TRBV7-9|TRBJ1-1
TGTGCCAGCAGCCTCCAAGAGAACACTGAAGCTTTCTTT
CASSLQENTEAFF
>NA|TRBD1|TRBV30|TRBJ2-3
TGTGCCTGGGACGGACAGGGTAGCACAGATACGCAGTATTTT
CAWDGQGSTDTQYF
>once|NA|TRBV2|TRBJ2-2
TGTGCCAGTTCAGTGCGTCAGACGAACACCGGGGAGCTGTTTTTT
CASSVRQTNTGELFF
>NA|NA|TRBV11-2|TRBJ1-4
TGTGCCAGCAGCTCCTTTAATGAAAAACTGTTTTTT
CASSSFNEKLFF
>NA|NA|TRBV5-1|TRBJ2-1
TGCGCCAGCAGCTTGGCGGGGGCAGGGTACAATGAGCAGTTCTTC
CASSLAGAGYNEQFF
>NA|NA|TRBV27|TRBJ2-2
TGTGCCAGCACCCCGACTCCGGGGGTCACCGGGGAGCTGTTTTTT
CASTPTPGVTGELFF
>NA|NA|TRBV29-1|TRBJ2-5
TGCAGCGCCCGGGATCAAGAGACCCAGTACTTC
CSARDQETQYF
>NA|TRBD2|TRBV27|TRBJ2-5
TGTGCCAGCCGAGGACTAGCGGGATTTGGGGAGACCCAGTACTTC
CASRGLAGFGETQYF
>NA|TRBD2|TRBV28|TRBJ2-3
TGTGCCAGCAAAGCGGGAGCGCCAGATACGCAGTATTTT
CASKAGAPDTQYF
>NA|NA|TRBV11-3|TRBJ2-1
TGTGCCAGCAGATCATCGGGAGTCGATGAGCAGTTCTTC
CASRSSGVDEQFF
>NA|NA|TRBV5-6|TRBJ2-7
TGTGCCAGCAGCTCACAGGATCCACGGGAGCAGTACTTC
CASSSQDPREQYF
>NA|NA|TRBV6-1|TRBJ2-3
TGTGCCAGCAGTGAAGCGGTCGGCCAGGGCACAGATACGCAGTATTTT
CASSEAVGQGTDTQYF
>NA|TRBD1|TRBV7-3|TRBJ1-1
TGTGCCAGCAGCTCGGACAGGGGAAGCACTGAAGCTTTCTTT
CASSSDRGSTEAFF
>NA|NA|TRBV10-1|TRBJ2-3
TGCGCCAGCAGTGAGTCGACCGGGACGCCTCAAGGAGATACGCAGTATTTT
CASSESTGTPQGDTQYF
>NA|TRBD1|TRBV10-3|TRBJ2-5
TGTGCCATCAGGGGGACAGGGGATTTGGCGGAGACCCAGTACTTC
CAIRGTGDLAETQYF
>NA|NA|TRBV28|TRBJ2-7
TGTGCCAGCAGTTTATGGGGCAGGCTCGAGCAGTACTTC
CASSLWGRLEQYF
>NA|NA|TRBV6-5|TRBJ1-1
TGTGCCAGCAAACCATCCCAGGGAGTGTACACTGAAGCTTTCTTT
CASKPSQGVYTEAFF
>NA|TRBD1|TRBV7-2|TRBJ1-2
TGTGCCAGCAGCTTCCCGGACAGGGTTGATTCTGGCTACACCTTC
CASSFPDRVDSGYTF
>NA|NA|TRBV2|TRBJ2-1
TGTGCCAGCAGTGATACGGGGCGGTTCTCTACCAATGAGCAGTTCTTC
CASSDTGRFSTNEQFF
>NA|TRBD1|TRBV28|TRBJ1-5
TGTGCCAGCACTGAGGGGGCGCGTCAGCCCCAGCATTTT
CASTEGARQPQHF
>NA|NA|TRBV9|TRBJ2-2
TGTGCCAGCAGCGTAGCCTCCAAAAACACCGGGGAGCTGTTTTTT
CASSVASKNTGELFF
>NA|NA|TRBV18|TRBJ2-4
TGTGCCAGCTCACCACCGACAGTGCCAGCCAAAAACATTCAGTACTTC
CASSPPTVPAKNIQYF
>NA|NA|TRBV2|TRBJ2-7
TGTGCCAGCAGTGACCCAGACTACGAGCAGTACTTC
CASSDPDYEQYF
>once|NA|TRBV19|TRBJ2-1
TGTGCCAGTAATAGTCTCCCCCCATTAACTGAGCAGTTCTTC
CASNSLPPLTEQFF
>NA|NA|TRBV4-1|TRBJ1-5
TGCGCCAGCAGCCAAGGGATCACAGGGACCAATCAGCCCCAGCATTTT
CASSQGITGTNQPQHF
>NA|TRBD1|TRBV5-8|TRBJ2-7
TGTGCCAGCAGCTTGTTACAGGGGTACGAGCAGTACTTC
CASSLLQGYEQYF
>NA|TRBD1|TRBV28|TRBJ2-1
TGTGCCAGCAGTTTTGAGGACAGGGTCTACAATGAGCAGTTCTTC
CASSFEDRVYNEQFF
>NA|NA|TRBV28|TRBJ2-5
TGTGCCAGCAGTCCGCGGGGACAGCCAGAGACCCAGTACTTC
CASSPRGQPETQYF
>NA|NA|TRBV4-2|TRBJ2-1
TGTGCCAGCAGCCAAGATTTGATCATGTCATCGCAGTTCTTC
CASSQDLIMSSQFF
>once|TRBD1|TRBV10-2|TRBJ2-1
TGCGCCAGCGGCTGGTCCCGGGACAGGGGGCGGGTCTACAATGAGCAGTTCTTC
CASGWSRDRGRVYNEQFF
>NA|NA|TRBV11-2|TRBJ2-1
TGTGCCAGCAGCCCCGTTCGGGCCTACAATGAGCAGTTCTTC
CASSPVRAYNEQFF
>NA|TRBD1|TRBV2|TRBJ2-5
TGTGCCAGCAGCCGGGGACAGTACCAAGAGACCCAGTACTTC
CASSRGQYQETQYF
>NA|TRBD1|TRBV9|TRBJ2-3
TGTGCCAGCAGCGTTGGGACAGGGGGAGATACGCAGTATTTT
CASSVGTGGDTQYF
>NA|NA|TRBV28|TRBJ1-1
TGTGCCAGCAGGAGAGAAACTGAAGCTTTCTTT
CASRRETEAFF
>NA|NA|TRBV23-1|TRBJ1-2
TGCGCCAGCAGTCAATCGATCCCGGACGCTAACTATGGCTACACCTTC
CASSQSIPDANYGYTF
>NA|NA|TRBV2|TRBJ1-5
TGTGCCAGCAGTGAAATCAGGGCTCAGCCCCAGCATTTT
CASSEIRAQPQHF
>once|TRBD2|TRBV9|TRBJ2-1
TGTGCCAGCAGCGTGGGACTATCCAATGAGCAGTTCTTC
CASSVGLSNEQFF
>NA|NA|TRBV7-2|TRBJ1-4
TGTGCCAGCAGCCCCGAGCGCCCGGCGGGAAAACTGTTTTTT
CASSPERPAGKLFF
>NA|NA|TRBV7-2|TRBJ2-1
TGTGCCAGCAGCCCCTTCCGTGTCTCCTACAATGAGCAGTTCTTC
CASSPFRVSYNEQFF